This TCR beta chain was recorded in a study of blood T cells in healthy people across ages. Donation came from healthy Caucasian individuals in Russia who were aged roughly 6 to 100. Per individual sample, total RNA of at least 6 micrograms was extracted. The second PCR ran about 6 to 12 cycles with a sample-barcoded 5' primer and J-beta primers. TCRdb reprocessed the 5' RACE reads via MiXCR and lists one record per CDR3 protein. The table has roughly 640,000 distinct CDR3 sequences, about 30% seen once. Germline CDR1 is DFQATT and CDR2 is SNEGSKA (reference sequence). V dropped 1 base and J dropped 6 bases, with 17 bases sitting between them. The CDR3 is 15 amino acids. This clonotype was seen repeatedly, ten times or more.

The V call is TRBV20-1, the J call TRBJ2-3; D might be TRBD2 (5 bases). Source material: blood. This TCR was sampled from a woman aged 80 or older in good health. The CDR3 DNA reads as TGCAGTGCTAGAGTAGACGGTTTTAGGAGGGATACGCAGTATTTT. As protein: CSARVDGFRRDTQYF.